Listed below are T cell receptor beta chains from one sample, sequenced in a study of siplizumab effects on memory and regulatory T cells. Here immunoSEQ multiplex PCR was the method, and the copy in TCRdb shows in-frame clones only, minus some. The sample comprises more than 75,000 clones, roughly 96% of which are singletons, and 0.031% rests with the top ten. The specimen was naive CD4+ T cells sorted from blood. The receptors were sampled from a human donor in good health. Both conserved end residues are part of each CDR3. The D gene is left open where the match is weak. For some rows the clone size is stated as once, few or many, or as a class when expanded; others skip it.

abundance: -
d_gene: TRBD2
j_gene: TRBJ2-6
v_gene: TRBV4-2
CDR3nt: TGTGCCAGCAGCCAAGTAGAGCGGGGGAGCTCTGGGGCCAACGTCCTGACTTTC
CDR3aa: CASSQVERGSSGANVLTF

abundance: -
d_gene: -
j_gene: TRBJ2-1
v_gene: TRBV6-5
CDR3nt: TGTGCCAGCAGTTACTCTCGGGACACCCACCTGTTCTTC
CDR3aa: CASSYSRDTHLFF

abundance: -
d_gene: -
j_gene: TRBJ1-2
v_gene: TRBV18
CDR3nt: TGTGCCAGCTCACCACCGGATCTGGGGGGCAGTGGCTACACCTTC
CDR3aa: CASSPPDLGGSGYTF

abundance: -
d_gene: TRBD2
j_gene: TRBJ2-7
v_gene: TRBV5-8
CDR3nt: TGTGCCAGCAGCTTGGCTGGGTTGTTTCTAGCGGGGGGCGAGCAGTACTTC
CDR3aa: CASSLAGLFLAGGEQYF

abundance: -
d_gene: TRBD2
j_gene: TRBJ2-2
v_gene: TRBV11-2
CDR3nt: TGTGCCAGCAGCTTAGGCGGGGGAGCGAACACCGGGGAGCTGTTTTTT
CDR3aa: CASSLGGGANTGELFF

abundance: -
d_gene: TRBD1
j_gene: TRBJ1-2
v_gene: TRBV4-2
CDR3nt: TGTGCCAGCAGCCAAGATAGGGGACAGGGATCTAGTATTGGGGGCTACACCTTC
CDR3aa: CASSQDRGQGSSIGGYTF

abundance: -
d_gene: -
j_gene: TRBJ1-5
v_gene: TRBV6-1
CDR3nt: TGTGCCAGCAGCGTGACAGTGTATAGCAATCAGCCCCAGCATTTT
CDR3aa: CASSVTVYSNQPQHF

abundance: once
d_gene: -
j_gene: TRBJ2-3
v_gene: TRBV7-2
CDR3nt: TGTGCCAGCAGCTTAGATAGAGGAATCGGTACGCAGTATTTT
CDR3aa: CASSLDRGIGTQYF

abundance: -
d_gene: TRBD1
j_gene: TRBJ1-2
v_gene: TRBV9
CDR3nt: TGTGCCAGCAGCGATAGGACAGGGGGCGCCCATGGCTACACCTTC
CDR3aa: CASSDRTGGAHGYTF

abundance: -
d_gene: -
j_gene: TRBJ2-4
v_gene: TRBV28
CDR3nt: TGTGCCACCCAAACTAACTCAAACATTCAGTACTTC
CDR3aa: CATQTNSNIQYF

abundance: once
d_gene: TRBD2
j_gene: TRBJ2-5
v_gene: TRBV5-1
CDR3nt: TGCGCCAGCAGTCTTAGCGGGGGGGCCGGGGAGACCCAGTACTTC
CDR3aa: CASSLSGGAGETQYF

abundance: -
d_gene: TRBD1
j_gene: TRBJ1-5
v_gene: TRBV2
CDR3nt: TGTGCCAGCAGTTCTGGGACAGGGGGCTATCAGCCCCAGCATTTT
CDR3aa: CASSSGTGGYQPQHF

abundance: -
d_gene: TRBD1
j_gene: TRBJ1-2
v_gene: TRBV7-2
CDR3nt: TGTGCCAGCAGTACCGGGACAGGGGGTGGCTACACCTTC
CDR3aa: CASSTGTGGGYTF

abundance: -
d_gene: TRBD2
j_gene: TRBJ2-3
v_gene: TRBV2
CDR3nt: TGTGCCAGCAGGGGACTAGCGGGGGTCACAGATACGCAGTATTTT
CDR3aa: CASRGLAGVTDTQYF

abundance: -
d_gene: -
j_gene: TRBJ2-2
v_gene: TRBV21-1
CDR3nt: TGTGCCAGCAGCAAGATATGTATGGAGTCCCCCCGATCGAACACCGGGGAGCTGTTTTTT
CDR3aa: CASSKICMESPRSNTGELFF

abundance: few
d_gene: -
j_gene: TRBJ1-1
v_gene: TRBV19
CDR3nt: TGTGCCAGTAGGTCCCGGGGAGGAGCTTTCTTT
CDR3aa: CASRSRGGAFF

abundance: -
d_gene: -
j_gene: TRBJ2-1
v_gene: TRBV7-3
CDR3nt: TGTGCCAGCAGCATGCAGGGCATTGCGGGTGAGCAGTTCTTC
CDR3aa: CASSMQGIAGEQFF

abundance: -
d_gene: TRBD2
j_gene: TRBJ2-1
v_gene: TRBV15
CDR3nt: TGTGCCACCAGCCCAGGACTAGCGGGAAGATACAATGAGCAGTTCTTC
CDR3aa: CATSPGLAGRYNEQFF

abundance: -
d_gene: TRBD1
j_gene: TRBJ1-1
v_gene: TRBV19
CDR3nt: TGTGCCAGCAGACAGGGGGGGAACACTGAAGCTTTCTTT
CDR3aa: CASRQGGNTEAFF

abundance: once
d_gene: TRBD2
j_gene: TRBJ2-3
v_gene: TRBV5-1
CDR3nt: TGCGCCAGCCGAGAAAGGACTAGCGGAGGGACTAGCACAGATACGCAGTATTTT
CDR3aa: CASRERTSGGTSTDTQYF

abundance: -
d_gene: TRBD1
j_gene: TRBJ1-1
v_gene: TRBV7-2
CDR3nt: TGTGCCAGCAGCCCCAGACAGGGTTCGGGCACTGAAGCTTTCTTT
CDR3aa: CASSPRQGSGTEAFF

abundance: -
d_gene: -
j_gene: TRBJ1-1
v_gene: TRBV5-4
CDR3nt: TGTGCCAGCAGCTTGGCTATTGGCGCGGCTGAAGCTTTCTTT
CDR3aa: CASSLAIGAAEAFF

abundance: -
d_gene: -
j_gene: TRBJ2-7
v_gene: TRBV12-5
CDR3nt: TGTGCTAGTGGTCGGGAAACGGGGGTTTACGAGCAGTACTTC
CDR3aa: CASGRETGVYEQYF

abundance: -
d_gene: -
j_gene: TRBJ1-2
v_gene: TRBV25-1
CDR3nt: TGTGCCAGCAGTGAATCTTGGGCAGGGGATGGCTACACCTTC
CDR3aa: CASSESWAGDGYTF

abundance: -
d_gene: TRBD1
j_gene: TRBJ2-7
v_gene: TRBV23-1
CDR3nt: TGCGCCAGCAGAACGCCGGGACAGGGAACCTACGAGCAGTACTTC
CDR3aa: CASRTPGQGTYEQYF

abundance: -
d_gene: TRBD1
j_gene: TRBJ2-5
v_gene: TRBV19
CDR3nt: TGTGCCAGCACTCCCGGGACAGGGAATCAAGAGACCCAGTACTTC
CDR3aa: CASTPGTGNQETQYF

abundance: -
d_gene: -
j_gene: TRBJ1-2
v_gene: TRBV7-2
CDR3nt: TGTGCCAGCAGCTTATTCGGGGCTAATGGCTACACCTTC
CDR3aa: CASSLFGANGYTF

abundance: -
d_gene: -
j_gene: TRBJ2-4
v_gene: TRBV5-6
CDR3nt: TGTGCCAGCAGCTTGGTGCGGGGTTTAGCCAAAAACATTCAGTACTTC
CDR3aa: CASSLVRGLAKNIQYF

abundance: -
d_gene: TRBD1
j_gene: TRBJ1-6
v_gene: TRBV5-4
CDR3nt: TGTGCCAGCAGCCCGGGACAGGGAAGGTCGGCCCTCCACTTT
CDR3aa: CASSPGQGRSALHF

abundance: -
d_gene: -
j_gene: TRBJ2-7
v_gene: TRBV28
CDR3nt: TGTGCCAGTCAGACGGAACCCCCTTACGAGCAGTACTTC
CDR3aa: CASQTEPPYEQYF

abundance: -
d_gene: -
j_gene: TRBJ1-6
v_gene: TRBV28
CDR3nt: TGTGCCAGCAGTCAAGGAGGGGGCTCCTATAATTCACCCCTCCACTTT
CDR3aa: CASSQGGGSYNSPLHF

abundance: -
d_gene: TRBD1
j_gene: TRBJ1-2
v_gene: TRBV19
CDR3nt: TGTGCCAGTAGTATTCTGACAGGGAAAGGCTACACCTTC
CDR3aa: CASSILTGKGYTF

abundance: -
d_gene: -
j_gene: TRBJ1-2
v_gene: TRBV5-6
CDR3nt: TGTGCCAGCAGCTTGGGAATATCGGGGGAAGGCTACACCTTC
CDR3aa: CASSLGISGEGYTF

abundance: -
d_gene: -
j_gene: TRBJ1-4
v_gene: TRBV28
CDR3nt: TGTGCCAGCAGTTTAGGTGGGGGGCGCTATGAAAAACTGTTTTTT
CDR3aa: CASSLGGGRYEKLFF

abundance: -
d_gene: TRBD2
j_gene: TRBJ2-3
v_gene: TRBV4-2
CDR3nt: TGTGCCAGCAGACTATTTAGCGGGGGGATCACAGATACGCAGTATTTT
CDR3aa: CASRLFSGGITDTQYF

abundance: -
d_gene: -
j_gene: TRBJ2-2
v_gene: TRBV19
CDR3nt: TGTGCCACCCAAGACAGACCTAACACCGGGGAGCTGTTTTTT
CDR3aa: CATQDRPNTGELFF